These 17 T cell receptor beta chains were sequenced from one sample in a study of T cell responses to AZD1222 COVID-19 vaccine. The assay was immunoSEQ multiplex PCR, and TCRdb's table has in-frame clones only and misses some. This table holds about 120,000 clones, just over 90% found once. The specimen comprised peripheral blood, sampled on day 0 of AZD1222 vaccination. Receptor source: an adult in good health.

The genes are TRBV5-1 and TRBJ1-4, with D possibly TRBD1 on 6 matching bases. The V and J ends lost 4 bases and 4 bases respectively, with 11 bases between them. This CDR3 comprises 14 residues. Germline loops: CDR1 SGHRS, CDR2 YFSETQ. CDR3 DNA sequence: TGCGCCAGCAGCGCGACAGGATATAATGAAAAACTGTTTTTT. Protein sequence: CASSATGYNEKLFF.

The gene calls are TRBV7-8 and TRBJ2-1; TRBD2 aligns across 11 bases. V dropped 5 bases and J dropped 6; count of bases not matched to a gene: 6. In germline, CDR1 is SGHVS, CDR2 FQNEAQ. The CDR3 runs 15 residues. The CDR3: CASSPLAGGINEQFF. The CDR3 nucleotides read TGTGCCAGCAGCCCCCTAGCGGGGGGCATCAATGAGCAGTTCTTC.

The chain uses TRBV7-9 and TRBJ1-1; D is ambiguous. From germline, CDR1 is SEHNR and CDR2 FQNEAQ (reference sequence). The CDR3 is 15 residues long. V dropped 1 base and J dropped 7 bases, with 16 bases sitting between them. CDR3 sequence (DNA): TGTGCCAGCAGCTTAGGTGAGGATACCGGCTTTGAAGCTTTCTTT. Translated: CASSLGEDTGFEAFF.

A note on this clone: At one end the junction does not follow the germline gene, possibly because of a read error. This chain joins TRBV6-2 or TRBV6-3 and TRBJ1-2; TRBD1 is a possible D gene (5 bases). The germline V gene has CDR1 MNHEY and CDR2 SVGEGT. The CDR3 totals 17 residues. The CDR3 DNA follows: TGTGCCAGCAGTGACTCTCCTAGGGACCTGCATAACTATGGCTACACCTTC. Its protein is CASSDSPRDLHNYGYTF.

This rearrangement joins TRBV30 to TRBJ1-1; D remains ambiguous. Germline V gives CDR1 GTSNPN, CDR2 SVGIG (reference sequence). CDR3 length: 11 residues. Trimming took off 4 bases at V and 0 bases at J, with 3 bases between the two ends. The CDR3 nucleotides are TGTGCCTGGAATCTGAACACTGAAGCTTTCTTT. It is translated as CAWNLNTEAFF.

The rearrangement uses TRBV30 and TRBJ1-6; weak D call: TRBD1 (6 bases). This CDR3 comprises 19 residues. Deletions cut 5 bases from V and 0 bases from J, with 23 bases between. Germline CDR1 reads GTSNPN; CDR2 reads SVGIG (reference sequence). CDR3 region: CAWVRRGGAPSSYNSPLHF. DNA of the CDR3: TGTGCCTGGGTCCGCCGGGGGGGCGCACCGAGCTCCTATAATTCACCCCTCCACTTT.

This clone was detected only a few times. This chain connects TRBV19 to TRBJ1-1; D may be TRBD1 (6 bases). The CDR3 contains 15 residues. Germline loops: CDR1 LNHDA, CDR2 SQIVND (reference sequence). Trimming pared 0 bases from V and 2 bases from J, leaving 10 bases between. The CDR3 loop is CASSIERGRNTEAFF. Here the CDR3 DNA reads TGTGCCAGTAGTATAGAACGGGGGCGCAACACTGAAGCTTTCTTT. Complete variable domain (other parts from reference TRBV19 and TRBJ1-1): DGGITQSPKYLFRKEGQNVTLSCEQNLNHDAMYWYRQDPGQGLRLIYYSQIVNDFQKGDIAEGYSVSREKKESFPLTVTSAQKNPTAFYLCASSIERGRNTEAFFGQGTRLTVV.

The rearrangement joins TRBV2 to TRBJ1-4; 8 positions agree with TRBD1. There are 14 residues in the CDR3. J lost 4 bases, V lost 6 bases, and 4 bases had no gene match. The V gene's germline CDR1 is SNHLY and CDR2 FYNNEI. The chain's CDR3 is CASRGDRINEKLFF. CDR3 sequence (DNA): TGTGCCAGCAGAGGGGACAGGATTAATGAAAAACTGTTTTTT.

With regard to this clone: One end of the junction is discordant with germline, which a read error may explain. This chain uses TRBV7-7 with TRBJ2-7; either TRBD1 or TRBD2 may fit D (6 bases each). This CDR3 has 15 residues. CDR1 is SSHAT and CDR2 is FNYEAQ in the germline V gene (reference sequence). CDR3 loop: CASSKRRGAGYEQYF. The CDR3 DNA is TGTGCTAGCAGCAAACGAAGGGGGGCGGGATACGAGCAGTACTTC.

A remark on this clone: The junction does not match germline at one end; this may be a read error. The rearrangement links TRBV6-6 to TRBJ2-1; D gene unclear. Germline CDR1 and CDR2: MNHNY and SVGAGI (reference sequence). The CDR3 runs to 13 residues. The CDR3 sequence is CASSYSEYNERFF. CDR3 bases: TGTGCCAGCAGTTATTCGGAGTACAATGAGCGGTTCTTC.

The V and J genes are TRBV4-1 and TRBJ2-7; no clear D. This CDR3 contains 13 residues. Per the germline V gene, CDR1 is MGHRA and CDR2 is YSYEKL. V gave up 1 base and J gave up 6 bases, with 10 bases separating them. The CDR3 DNA follows: TGCGCCAGCAGCCAAGTTCCGGGCTTCGAGCAGTACTTC. Translating gives CASSQVPGFEQYF.

J is TRBJ1-1 and V is TRBV19; D gene ambiguous. Trimming left V 3 bases short and J 5 bases short, with 10 bases between. Germline V gene data show CDR1 as LNHDA and CDR2 as SQIVND (reference sequence). The CDR3 contains 13 residues. The CDR3 coding sequence is TGTGCCAGTAGTATTGCCGGCGGAACTGAAGCTTTCTTT. Its protein is CASSIAGGTEAFF.

V is TRBV12-3 or TRBV12-4 and J is TRBJ2-7; a weak D match, TRBD2 (5 bases). The CDR3 is 13 residues long. V was pared by 6 bases and J by 2 bases, with 11 bases between. CDR3 DNA sequence: TGTGCCAGCAGCCGGGGAATAACCTACGAGCAGTACTTC. This sequence encodes CASSRGITYEQYF.

V is TRBV6-5 and J is TRBJ2-7; TRBD1 matches 7 bases. The CDR3 loop spans 13 amino acids. V was pared by 0 bases and J by 4 bases, with 0 bases of the junction left unmatched. CDR1 is MNHEY, CDR2 SVGAGI, per germline. The CDR3 DNA sequence: TGTGCCAGCAGTTACTCGGACAGGTACGAGCAGTACTTC. Translating it yields CASSYSDRYEQYF.

This clone was picked up one time. This chain joins TRBV19 and TRBJ2-2; 12 bases are shared with TRBD2. J gave up 3 bases and V 3 bases, and 5 bases lay outside the gene matches. The germline V gene has CDR1 LNHDA and CDR2 SQIVND (reference sequence). The CDR3 runs 17 residues. CDR3 protein: CASSIRLAGEDTGELFF. For the CDR3, the DNA is TGTGCCAGTAGTATTCGACTAGCGGGGGAAGACACCGGGGAGCTGTTTTTT.

The CDR3 DNA sequence: TGTGCCAGCTCAACTGACAGGGTTTCACCCCTCCACTTT. Its translation: CASSTDRVSPLHF. The genes are TRBV18 and TRBJ1-6; 7 bases fit TRBD1. From germline, CDR1 is KGHSH and CDR2 LQKENI. After removal of 5 bases from V and 9 bases from J, the junction contained 4 bases not matched to a gene. The CDR3 sequence is 13 residues long.

The V and J genes are TRBV6-4 and TRBJ1-5; D remains unclear. This CDR3 is 15 amino acids long. CDR1 MRHNA and CDR2 SNTAGT come from the germline V gene. Trimming stripped 6 bases from V and 0 bases from J, with 12 bases between. The CDR3 region has the DNA TGTGCCAGCAGAGCATATACAGATAGCAATCAGCCCCAGCATTTT. Translation gives CASRAYTDSNQPQHF.